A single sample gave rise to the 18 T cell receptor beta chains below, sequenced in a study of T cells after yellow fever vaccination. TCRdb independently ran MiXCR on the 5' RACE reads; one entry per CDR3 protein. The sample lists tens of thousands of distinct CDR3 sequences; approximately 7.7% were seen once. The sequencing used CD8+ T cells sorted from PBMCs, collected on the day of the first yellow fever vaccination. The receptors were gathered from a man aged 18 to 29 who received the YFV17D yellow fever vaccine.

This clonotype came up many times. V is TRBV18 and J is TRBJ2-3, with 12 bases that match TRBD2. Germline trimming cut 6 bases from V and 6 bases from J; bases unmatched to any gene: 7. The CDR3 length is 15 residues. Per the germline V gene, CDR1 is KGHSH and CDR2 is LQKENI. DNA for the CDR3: TGTGCCAGCTCGGGGACTAGCGGGCACAGGGATACGCAGTATTTT. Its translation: CASSGTSGHRDTQYF.

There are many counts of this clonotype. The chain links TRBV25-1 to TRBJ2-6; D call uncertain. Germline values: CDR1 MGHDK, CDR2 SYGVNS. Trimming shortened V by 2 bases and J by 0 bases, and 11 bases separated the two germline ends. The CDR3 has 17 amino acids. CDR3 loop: CASSEPVELSGANVLTF. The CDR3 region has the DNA TGTGCCAGCAGTGAACCTGTGGAACTCTCTGGGGCCAACGTCCTGACTTTC.

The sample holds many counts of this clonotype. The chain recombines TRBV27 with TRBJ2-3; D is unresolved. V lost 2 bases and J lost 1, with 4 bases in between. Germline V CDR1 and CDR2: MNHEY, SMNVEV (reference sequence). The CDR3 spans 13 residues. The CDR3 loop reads CASSLGGTDTQYF. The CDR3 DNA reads TGTGCCAGCAGTTTAGGAGGCACAGATACGCAGTATTTT.

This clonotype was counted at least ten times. The DNA of the CDR3 is TGTGCCAGCAGCTTCCGCGCCTACAATGAGCAGTTCTTC. Amino acids: CASSFRAYNEQFF. The chain joins TRBV11-2 to TRBJ2-1; no clear D gene. Trimming took 3 bases from V and 2 from J, leaving 5 bases between them. In germline, CDR1 is SGHAT, CDR2 FQNNGV. The CDR3 has 13 amino acids.

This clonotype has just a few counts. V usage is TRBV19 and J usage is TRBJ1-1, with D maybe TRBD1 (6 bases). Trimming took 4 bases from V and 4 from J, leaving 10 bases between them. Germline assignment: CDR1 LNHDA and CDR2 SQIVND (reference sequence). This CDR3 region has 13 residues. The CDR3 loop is CASSKTGFTEAFF. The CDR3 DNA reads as TGTGCCAGTAGTAAAACAGGGTTCACTGAAGCTTTCTTT.

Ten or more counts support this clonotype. The DNA for the CDR3 is TGTGCCATCAGTGATTACAGGTCCGCCGGGGAGCTGTTTTTT. Amino acids: CAISDYRSAGELFF. This chain joins TRBV10-3 and TRBJ2-2, with D possibly matching TRBD1 (5 bases). Per germline, CDR1 ENHRY and CDR2 SYGVKD. This CDR3 has 14 residues. Trimming took off 3 bases at V and 6 bases at J, with 11 bases between the two ends.

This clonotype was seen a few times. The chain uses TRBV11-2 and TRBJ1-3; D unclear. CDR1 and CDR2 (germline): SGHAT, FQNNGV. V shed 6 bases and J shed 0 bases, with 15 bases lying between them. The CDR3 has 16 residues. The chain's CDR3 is CASSELPILSGNTIYF. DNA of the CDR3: TGTGCCAGCAGTGAATTACCGATTCTCTCTGGAAACACCATATATTTT.

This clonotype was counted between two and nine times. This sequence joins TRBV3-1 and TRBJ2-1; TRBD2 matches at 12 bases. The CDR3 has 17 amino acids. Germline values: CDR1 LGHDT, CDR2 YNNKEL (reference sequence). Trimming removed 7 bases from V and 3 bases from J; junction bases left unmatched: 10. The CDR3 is CASTGLAGGLGYNEQFF. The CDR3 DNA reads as TGTGCCAGCACAGGGCTAGCGGGGGGGCTCGGCTACAATGAGCAGTTCTTC.

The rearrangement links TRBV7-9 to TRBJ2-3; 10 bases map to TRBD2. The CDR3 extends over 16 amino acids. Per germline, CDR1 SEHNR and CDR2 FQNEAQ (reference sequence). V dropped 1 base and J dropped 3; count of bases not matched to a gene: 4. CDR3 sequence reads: CASSLGGLADTDTQYF. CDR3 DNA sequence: TGTGCCAGCAGCTTAGGAGGACTAGCGGATACAGATACGCAGTATTTT.

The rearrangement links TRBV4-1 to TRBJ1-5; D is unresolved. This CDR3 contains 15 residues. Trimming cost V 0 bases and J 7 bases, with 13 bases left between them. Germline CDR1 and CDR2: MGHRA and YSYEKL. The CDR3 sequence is CASSQDSRVEQPQHF. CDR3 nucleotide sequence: TGCGCCAGCAGCCAAGATTCCCGGGTTGAACAGCCCCAGCATTTT.

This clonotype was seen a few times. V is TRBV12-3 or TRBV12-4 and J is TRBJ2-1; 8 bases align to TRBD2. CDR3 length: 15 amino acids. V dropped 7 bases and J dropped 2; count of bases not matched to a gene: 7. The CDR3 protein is CASTGGGHTYNEQFF. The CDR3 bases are TGTGCCAGCACCGGGGGGGGACACACCTACAATGAGCAGTTCTTC.

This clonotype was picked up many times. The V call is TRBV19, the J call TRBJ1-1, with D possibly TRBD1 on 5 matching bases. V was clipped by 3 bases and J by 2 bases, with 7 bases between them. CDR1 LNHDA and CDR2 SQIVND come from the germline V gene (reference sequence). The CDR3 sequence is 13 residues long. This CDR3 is CASSMGLNTEAFF. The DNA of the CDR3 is TGTGCCAGTAGTATGGGACTCAACACTGAAGCTTTCTTT.

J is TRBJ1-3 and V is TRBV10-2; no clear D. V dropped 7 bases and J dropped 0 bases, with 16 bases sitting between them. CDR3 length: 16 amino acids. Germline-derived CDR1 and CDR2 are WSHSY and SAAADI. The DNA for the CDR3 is TGCGCCAGCATGGAGTCGGCGGGCGCCTCTGGAAACACCATATATTTT. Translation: CASMESAGASGNTIYF.

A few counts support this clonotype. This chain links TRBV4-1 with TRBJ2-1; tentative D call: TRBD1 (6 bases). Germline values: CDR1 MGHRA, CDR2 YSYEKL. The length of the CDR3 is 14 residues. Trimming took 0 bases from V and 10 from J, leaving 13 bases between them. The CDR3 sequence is CASSQEEQGWEQFF. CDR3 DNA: TGCGCCAGCAGCCAAGAGGAGCAGGGGTGGGAGCAGTTCTTC.

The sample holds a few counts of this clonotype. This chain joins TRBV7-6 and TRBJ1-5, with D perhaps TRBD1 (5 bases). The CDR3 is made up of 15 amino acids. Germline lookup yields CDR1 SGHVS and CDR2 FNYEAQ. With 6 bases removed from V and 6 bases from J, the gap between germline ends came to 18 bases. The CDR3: CASSSEPRVGQPQHF. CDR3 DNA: TGTGCCAGCAGTTCTGAACCCAGGGTCGGTCAGCCCCAGCATTTT.

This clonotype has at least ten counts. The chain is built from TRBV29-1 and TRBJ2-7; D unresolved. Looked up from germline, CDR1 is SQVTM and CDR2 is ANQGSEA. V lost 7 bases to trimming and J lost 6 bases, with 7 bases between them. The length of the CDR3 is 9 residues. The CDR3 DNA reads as TGCAGCGGTCAAGTCGAGCAGTACGTC. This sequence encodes CSGQVEQYV.

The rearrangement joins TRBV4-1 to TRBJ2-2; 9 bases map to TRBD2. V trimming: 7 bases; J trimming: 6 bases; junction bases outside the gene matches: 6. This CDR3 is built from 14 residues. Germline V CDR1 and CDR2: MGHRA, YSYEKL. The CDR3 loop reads CASTGGGAAGELFF. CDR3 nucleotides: TGCGCCAGCACTGGCGGGGGGGCAGCCGGGGAGCTGTTTTTT.

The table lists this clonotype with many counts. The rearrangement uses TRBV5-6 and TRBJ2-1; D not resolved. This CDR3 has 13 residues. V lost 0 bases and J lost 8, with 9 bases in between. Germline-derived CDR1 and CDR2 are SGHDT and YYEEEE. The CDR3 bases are TGTGCCAGCAGCTTGGCCGAGGCAGATGAGCAGTTCTTC. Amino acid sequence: CASSLAEADEQFF.